Detailed here is one T cell receptor beta chain. Its antigen is not known. PCR used 60 Vbeta primers and 13 Jbeta primers. The method was immunoSEQ multiplex PCR; TCRdb's version includes in-frame clones alone and lacks a portion of them. The data contain 130,000 to 150,000 clones, roughly two thirds of them singletons. This entry belongs to a study of cytomegalovirus exposure and HLA in healthy donors. Trimming took off 9 bases at V and 4 bases at J, with 28 bases between the two ends. This CDR3 spans 18 amino acids. The germline V gene has CDR1 LNHDA and CDR2 SQIVND (reference sequence). Study-wide findings and caveats: In a later analysis, at a false discovery rate of 0.05, 17,000 or so TCR beta sequences were associated with HLA alleles.

The receptor was isolated from a human donor in good health. The source material was PBMCs. This chain joins TRBV19 and TRBJ2-1, with D possibly TRBD2 on 5 matching bases. CDR3 nucleotide sequence: TGTGCCAGCTCCCCCCACGCTGGGAGCAGTGGGTTATACAATGAGCAGTTCTTC. This encodes CASSPHAGSSGLYNEQFF.